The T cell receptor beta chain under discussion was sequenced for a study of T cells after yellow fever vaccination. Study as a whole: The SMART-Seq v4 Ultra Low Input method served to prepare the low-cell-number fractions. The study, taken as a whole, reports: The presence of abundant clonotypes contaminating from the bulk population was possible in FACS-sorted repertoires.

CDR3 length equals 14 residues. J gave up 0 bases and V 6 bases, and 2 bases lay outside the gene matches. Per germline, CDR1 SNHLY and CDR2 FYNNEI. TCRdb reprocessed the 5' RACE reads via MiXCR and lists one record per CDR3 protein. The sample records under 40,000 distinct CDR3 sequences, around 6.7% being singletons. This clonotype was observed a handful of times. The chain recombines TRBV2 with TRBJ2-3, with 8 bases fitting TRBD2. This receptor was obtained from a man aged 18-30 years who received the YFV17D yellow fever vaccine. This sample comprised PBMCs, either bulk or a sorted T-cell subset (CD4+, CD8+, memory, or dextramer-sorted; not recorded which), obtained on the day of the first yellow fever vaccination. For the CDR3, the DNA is TGTGCCAGCAGCGGACTAGCTAGCACAGATACGCAGTATTTT. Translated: CASSGLASTDTQYF.